The sequence of this TCR beta chain was determined in a study of T-cell reconstitution after alpha-beta-depleted transplantation in children. V was clipped by 4 bases and J by 3 bases; unmatched bases: 5. From germline, CDR1 is DFQATT and CDR2 SNEGSKA (reference sequence). The CDR3 runs 13 residues. For TCRbeta, the library was prepared with unique molecular identifiers. TCRdb independently ran MiXCR on the PCR reads; one entry per CDR3 protein. The sample lists around 580,000 distinct CDR3 sequences, approximately 30% occurring once. General study results and limits: Recipient T cells and thymic progenitors that survived were the source of the high TCRbeta diversity seen at day 60 in some patients. T-cell counts and diversity at one year following transplant were attributed mainly to newly produced T cells.

This clonotype was counted only a few times. Its specificity is not known. The sequenced sample was PBMCs, obtained before TCRalphabeta/CD19-depleted stem cell transplant. The sequence came from a boy under two years old with Wiskott-Aldrich syndrome, due to receive a stem cell transplant. This chain joins TRBV20-1 and TRBJ1-2, with 7 bases lining up with TRBD1. This CDR3 is CSATTGWDYGYTF. As DNA, the CDR3 is TGCAGTGCTACGACAGGGTGGGACTATGGCTACACCTTC.